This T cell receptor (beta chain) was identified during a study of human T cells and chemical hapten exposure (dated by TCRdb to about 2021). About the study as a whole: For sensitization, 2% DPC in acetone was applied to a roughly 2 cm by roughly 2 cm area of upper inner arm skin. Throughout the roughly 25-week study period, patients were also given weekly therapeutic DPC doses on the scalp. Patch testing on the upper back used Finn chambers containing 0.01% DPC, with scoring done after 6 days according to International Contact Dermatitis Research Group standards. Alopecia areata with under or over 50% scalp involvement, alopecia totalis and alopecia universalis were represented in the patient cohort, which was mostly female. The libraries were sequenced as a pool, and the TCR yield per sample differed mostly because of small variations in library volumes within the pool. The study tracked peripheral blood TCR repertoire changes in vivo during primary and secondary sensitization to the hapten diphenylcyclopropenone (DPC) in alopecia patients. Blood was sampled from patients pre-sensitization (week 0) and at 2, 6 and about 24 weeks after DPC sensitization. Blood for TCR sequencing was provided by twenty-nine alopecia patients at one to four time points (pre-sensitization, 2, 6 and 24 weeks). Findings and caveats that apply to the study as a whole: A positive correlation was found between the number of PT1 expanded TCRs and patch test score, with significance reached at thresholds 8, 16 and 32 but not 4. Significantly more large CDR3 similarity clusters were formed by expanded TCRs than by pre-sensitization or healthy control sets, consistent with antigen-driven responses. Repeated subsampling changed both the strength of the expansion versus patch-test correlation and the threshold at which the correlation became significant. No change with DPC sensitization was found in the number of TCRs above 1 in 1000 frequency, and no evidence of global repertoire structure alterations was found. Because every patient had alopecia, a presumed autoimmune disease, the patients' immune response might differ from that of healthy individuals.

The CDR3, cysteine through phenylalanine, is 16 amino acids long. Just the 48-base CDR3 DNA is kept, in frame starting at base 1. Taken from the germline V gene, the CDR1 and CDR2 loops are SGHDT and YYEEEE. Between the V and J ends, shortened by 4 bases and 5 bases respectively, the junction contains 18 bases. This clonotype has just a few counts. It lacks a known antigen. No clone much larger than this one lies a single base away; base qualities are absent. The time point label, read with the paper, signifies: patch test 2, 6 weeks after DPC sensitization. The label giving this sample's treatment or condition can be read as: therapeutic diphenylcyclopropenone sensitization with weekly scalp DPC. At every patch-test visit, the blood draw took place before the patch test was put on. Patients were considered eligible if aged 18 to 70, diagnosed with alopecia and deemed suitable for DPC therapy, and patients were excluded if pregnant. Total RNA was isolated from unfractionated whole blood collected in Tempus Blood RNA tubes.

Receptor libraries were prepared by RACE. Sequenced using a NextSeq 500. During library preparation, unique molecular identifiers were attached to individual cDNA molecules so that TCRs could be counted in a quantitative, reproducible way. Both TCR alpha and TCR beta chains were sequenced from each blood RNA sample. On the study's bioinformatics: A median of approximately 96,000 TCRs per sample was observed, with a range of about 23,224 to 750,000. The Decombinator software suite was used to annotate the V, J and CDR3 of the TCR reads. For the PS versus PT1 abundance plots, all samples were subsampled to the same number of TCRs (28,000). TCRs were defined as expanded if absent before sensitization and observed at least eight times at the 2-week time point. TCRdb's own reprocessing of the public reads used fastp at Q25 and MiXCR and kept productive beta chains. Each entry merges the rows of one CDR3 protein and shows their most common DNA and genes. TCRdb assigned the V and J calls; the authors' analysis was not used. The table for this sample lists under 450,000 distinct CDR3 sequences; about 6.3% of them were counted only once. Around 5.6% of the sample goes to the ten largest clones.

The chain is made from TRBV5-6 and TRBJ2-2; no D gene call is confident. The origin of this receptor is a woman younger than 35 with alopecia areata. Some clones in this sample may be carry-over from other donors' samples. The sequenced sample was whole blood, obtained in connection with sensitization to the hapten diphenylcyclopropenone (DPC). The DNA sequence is TGTGCCAGCAGCCAGCTGATGGCGGCGCGGACCGGGGAGCTGTTTTTT. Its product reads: CASSQLMAARTGELFF.